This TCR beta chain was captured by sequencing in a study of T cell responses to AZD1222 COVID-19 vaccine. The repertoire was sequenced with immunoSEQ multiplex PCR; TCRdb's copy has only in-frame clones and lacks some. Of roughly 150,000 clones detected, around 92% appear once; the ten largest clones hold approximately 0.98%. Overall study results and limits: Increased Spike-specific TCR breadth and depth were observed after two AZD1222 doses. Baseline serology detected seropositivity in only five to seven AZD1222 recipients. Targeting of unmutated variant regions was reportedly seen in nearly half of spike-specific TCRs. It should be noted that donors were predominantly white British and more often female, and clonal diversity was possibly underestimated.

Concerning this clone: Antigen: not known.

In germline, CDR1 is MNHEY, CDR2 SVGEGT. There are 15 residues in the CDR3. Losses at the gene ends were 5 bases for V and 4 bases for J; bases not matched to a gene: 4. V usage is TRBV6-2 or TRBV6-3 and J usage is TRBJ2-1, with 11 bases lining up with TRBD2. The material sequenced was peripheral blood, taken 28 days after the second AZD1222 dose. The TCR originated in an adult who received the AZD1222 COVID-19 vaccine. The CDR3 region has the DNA TGTGCCAGCAGTACCATAGCGGGGGGGTACAATGAGCAGTTCTTC. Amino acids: CASSTIAGGYNEQFF.